The 4 T cell receptor beta chains given below trace back to one sample, sequenced in a study of shared clonotypes between healthy human individuals. The table came from immunoSEQ multiplex PCR; TCRdb's copy has only in-frame clones and leaves some out. The data contain roughly 2,300,000 clones, about nine tenths of them singletons. The sequenced sample was naive CD4+ T cells from PBMCs. Subset specified: CD45RA+ positively selected. These receptors came from a man aged 18 to 29 in good health. Some clones in this sample may be carry-over from other donors' samples.

The chain uses TRBV2 and TRBJ2-2; a weak D match, TRBD2 (5 bases). Per germline, CDR1 SNHLY and CDR2 FYNNEI. CDR3 size: 14 residues. V was cut by 8 bases and J by 4 bases, with 14 bases left in between. The CDR3 region has the DNA TGTGCCAGCGGCGCGAGGGTTGCCACCGGGGAGCTGTTTTTT. This encodes CASGARVATGELFF.

Details on this clone: Different DNA sequences within this sample yield the same CDR3. The chain combines TRBV28 with TRBJ1-1; no reliable D call. The germline gives CDR1 MDHEN, CDR2 SYDVKM. V lost 3 bases to trimming and J lost 4 bases, with 3 bases between them. There are 11 residues in the CDR3. The CDR3 reads CASSFSTEAFF. DNA for the CDR3: TGTGCCAGCAGTTTTTCCACTGAAGCTTTCTTT.

A single count supports this clone. The chain uses TRBV7-9 and TRBJ1-4; 9 bases align to TRBD1. V shed 3 bases and J 8 bases; nucleotides not matched to a gene: 7. Germline V lookup: CDR1 SEHNR, CDR2 FQNEAQ (reference sequence). The CDR3 extends over 15 amino acids. The CDR3 sequence is CASSFRTGVGEKLFF. The DNA of the CDR3 is TGTGCCAGCAGCTTCCGGACAGGGGTTGGCGAAAAACTGTTTTTT.

The chain is built from TRBV11-2 and TRBJ2-7; D is unclear. Germline V gene data show CDR1 as SGHAT and CDR2 as FQNNGV. The CDR3 length is 17 residues. The V and J ends lost 2 bases and 2 bases respectively, with 19 bases between them. CDR3: CASSLTPSLRATYEQYF. The CDR3 DNA follows: TGTGCCAGCAGCTTAACCCCCAGTCTACGGGCCACCTACGAGCAGTACTTC.